A single sample gave rise to the 32 T cell receptor beta chains below, sequenced in a study of Tregs in tolerant kidney transplant recipients. Profiled with immunoSEQ multiplex PCR; TCRdb holds only in-frame clones, not every one. The data contain roughly 120,000 clones, roughly 92% of them singletons. Sequencing was performed on CD4+ T cells from blood. The receptors here all came from a human donor in good health.

The chain joins TRBV14 to TRBJ2-5; no clear D. The V end was cut by 0 bases, the J end by 4 bases, with 6 bases between. The CDR3 spans 13 residues. Germline values: CDR1 SGHDN, CDR2 FVKESK. CDR3 residues: CASSQDIGETQYF. CDR3 bases: TGTGCCAGCAGCCAAGATATCGGAGAGACCCAGTACTTC.

CDR3 sequence reads: CASSQEGPGVEETQYF. The CDR3 coding sequence is TGTGCCAGCAGCCAAGAGGGACCAGGAGTAGAAGAGACCCAGTACTTC. This rearrangement joins TRBV4-2 to TRBJ2-5; D could derive from TRBD1 or TRBD2 (5 bases each). The germline V gene has CDR1 LGHNA and CDR2 YNFKEQ. Trimming removed 0 bases at V and 3 bases at J, with 14 bases between. This CDR3 has 16 residues.

This chain links TRBV10-1 with TRBJ1-1; D not resolved. V gave up 6 bases and J gave up 5 bases, with 10 bases separating them. CDR3 length: 12 amino acids. Germline-derived CDR1 and CDR2 are WNHNN and SYGVQD (reference sequence). The chain's CDR3 is CASSSGRTEAFF. The CDR3 DNA follows: TGCGCCAGCAGCTCAGGTAGGACTGAAGCTTTCTTT.

As regards this clone: This same CDR3 is encoded by further DNA sequences in the sample. The V gene is TRBV19, the J gene TRBJ1-2; no definite D call. CDR3 length: 13 amino acids. The V gene lost 1 base and the J gene lost 2 bases, with 5 bases spanning the gap. Germline V CDR1 and CDR2: LNHDA, SQIVND (reference sequence). The CDR3 region is CASSIGGNYGYTF. CDR3 DNA: TGTGCCAGTAGTATAGGGGGAAACTATGGCTACACCTTC.

J is TRBJ2-1 and V is TRBV2, with 13 bases aligning to TRBD2. Germline V lookup: CDR1 SNHLY, CDR2 FYNNEI. J lost 8 bases, V lost 8 bases, and 9 bases had no gene match. The CDR3 has 15 residues. CDR3 sequence reads: CASSGYGLAGDEQFF. As DNA, the CDR3 is TGTGCCAGCTCGGGTTATGGACTAGCGGGAGATGAGCAGTTCTTC.

This chain joins TRBV30 and TRBJ2-5, with a weak D call TRBD1 (6 bases). V was trimmed by 0 bases and J by 5 bases, leaving 16 bases between them. Germline V lookup: CDR1 GTSNPN, CDR2 SVGIG (reference sequence). CDR3 size: 15 residues. Here the CDR3 reads CAWSVRGFRGETQYF. CDR3 nucleotides: TGTGCCTGGAGTGTACGAGGGTTTAGGGGGGAGACCCAGTACTTC.

V gene TRBV29-1 combines with J gene TRBJ2-1; 8 bases agree with TRBD2. The CDR3 contains 15 residues. Germline CDR1 is SQVTM and CDR2 is ANQGSEA. The trim removed 4 bases at V and 3 bases at J, leaving 8 bases unmatched. The CDR3 DNA reads TGCAGCGTTGGATTAGCGGGGAGAATCTACAATGAGCAGTTCTTC. Translating it yields CSVGLAGRIYNEQFF.

The chain has TRBV19 and TRBJ1-4; 7 bases fit TRBD1. The CDR3 covers 15 residues. V lost 0 bases, J lost 5 bases, and 3 bases stayed unmatched. Germline V gene sequence: CDR1 LNHDA, CDR2 SQIVND (reference sequence). CDR3 sequence (DNA): TGTGCCAGTAGTATAGACACAGGGGCGAATGAAAAACTGTTTTTT. Translated, it gives CASSIDTGANEKLFF.

The J gene is TRBJ2-7, the V gene TRBV10-2, with TRBD2 matching over 9 bases. This CDR3 is built from 15 residues. CDR1 is WSHSY, CDR2 SAAADI, per germline. The J segment lost 7 bases and the V segment lost 4 bases, leaving 11 bases of the junction unmatched. CDR3 sequence: CASSVAGAGGVEQYF. CDR3 in DNA: TGCGCCAGCAGTGTAGCGGGGGCGGGGGGGGTTGAGCAGTACTTC.

CDR3 coding DNA: TGTGCCAGCTCACCACTCGGGGGTCAGGGCAATCAGCCCCAGCATTTT. Protein product: CASSPLGGQGNQPQHF. The J gene is TRBJ1-5, the V gene TRBV18; possible D gene TRBD1, 5 bases. CDR3 length equals 16 residues. The V and J ends lost 1 base and 2 bases respectively, with 12 bases between them. Germline values: CDR1 KGHSH, CDR2 LQKENI. Full variable domain (outside the CDR3, taken from reference TRBV18 and TRBJ1-5): NAGVMQNPRHLVRRRGQEARLRCSPMKGHSHVYWYRQLPEEGLKFMVYLQKENIIDESGMPKERFSAEFPKEGPSILRIQQVVRGDSAAYFCASSPLGGQGNQPQHFGDGTRLSIL.

The genes are TRBV19 and TRBJ2-1; 11 bases line up with TRBD2. V lost 5 bases and J lost 8; bases outside the gene matches: 8. Germline V gene sequence: CDR1 LNHDA, CDR2 SQIVND (reference sequence). CDR3 length: 15 residues. As DNA, the CDR3 is TGTGCCAGTAGTCTACTGACTAGCGGGAATGATGAGCAGTTCTTC. Encoded protein: CASSLLTSGNDEQFF.

This clone was counted a few times. The chain uses TRBV6-1 and TRBJ2-7, with TRBD2 matching 15 bases. The CDR3 totals 18 residues. The V gene end was trimmed by 4 bases and the J gene end by 2 bases; junction bases not matched to a gene: 9. Germline V CDR1 and CDR2: MNHNS, SASEGT. CDR3 loop: CASSVAGLAGGIPYEQYF. In nucleotides, the CDR3 is TGTGCCAGCAGTGTTGCAGGACTAGCGGGAGGGATACCCTACGAGCAGTACTTC.

The rearrangement joins TRBV19 to TRBJ1-2, with TRBD1 matching over 8 bases. Germline V gene sequence: CDR1 LNHDA, CDR2 SQIVND (reference sequence). CDR3 length equals 15 residues. The trim removed 8 bases at V and 12 bases at J, leaving 20 bases unmatched. The CDR3: CASLPSGTGGYFHTF. The CDR3, as DNA: TGTGCCAGTTTACCCTCCGGGACAGGCGGGTATTTTCACACCTTC.

The genes are TRBV6-1 and TRBJ1-5, with D uncertain. The CDR3 loop spans 15 amino acids. The germline V gene has CDR1 MNHNS and CDR2 SASEGT. V lost 4 bases, J lost 0 bases, and 10 bases lay in between. CDR3 sequence: CASSVTAYSNQPQHF. The DNA for the CDR3 is TGTGCCAGCAGTGTTACGGCCTATAGCAATCAGCCCCAGCATTTT.

Of note for this clone: Mismatch with germline at one junction end may stem from a read error. The rearrangement uses TRBV11-2 and TRBJ2-3, with TRBD2 identical over 7 bases. Germline V gene lookup returns CDR1 SGHAT and CDR2 FQNNGV. CDR3 length equals 16 residues. The chain's CDR3 is CASSPPGGLRTDTQYF. The CDR3 region has the DNA TGTGCCAGCTCACCCCCCGGGGGACTACGCACTGATACGCAGTATTTT.

This sequence joins TRBV18 and TRBJ1-1, with 11 nucleotides matching TRBD1. From germline, CDR1 is KGHSH and CDR2 LQKENI. Trimming cost V 6 bases and J 6 bases; bases outside gene matches: 9. CDR3 length: 15 residues. The CDR3 loop is CASSTVGQGGSEAFF. The CDR3 DNA reads as TGTGCCAGCTCTACAGTGGGACAGGGGGGGTCTGAAGCTTTCTTT.

The V and J genes are TRBV5-1 and TRBJ2-3; D gene unclear. The CDR3 contains 16 residues. Per the germline V gene, CDR1 is SGHRS and CDR2 is YFSETQ. V dropped 0 bases and J dropped 1 base, with 12 bases sitting between them. In DNA, the CDR3 is TGCGCCAGCAGCTTGGCACAAGTACTCGGCACAGATACGCAGTATTTT. Translating gives CASSLAQVLGTDTQYF.

This rearrangement joins TRBV11-2 to TRBJ2-7; 9 bases fit TRBD1. The CDR3 runs to 15 residues. J was trimmed by 3 bases and V by 2 bases; bases with no gene match: 5. Germline V gene sequence: CDR1 SGHAT, CDR2 FQNNGV. The CDR3 is CASSLSGTGNYEQYF. DNA of the CDR3: TGTGCCAGCAGCTTATCCGGGACAGGGAACTACGAGCAGTACTTC. The full variable domain, completed using reference TRBV11-2 and TRBJ2-7, is EAGVAQSPRYKIIEKRQSVAFWCNPISGHATLYWYQQILGQGPKLLIQFQNNGVVDDSQLPKDRFSAERLKGVDSTLKIQPAKLEDSAVYLCASSLSGTGNYEQYFGPGTRLTVT.

V gene TRBV29-1 combines with J gene TRBJ1-2; D not resolved. V lost 3 bases, J lost 5 bases, and 16 bases lay in between. The germline V gene encodes CDR1 SQVTM and CDR2 ANQGSEA. The CDR3 is made up of 14 amino acids. For the CDR3, the DNA is TGCAGCGTTGACGGACCGGACCGCAGGTATGGCTACACCTTC. Encoded protein: CSVDGPDRRYGYTF. The complete variable domain, with remaining parts taken from reference TRBV29-1 and TRBJ1-2, reads SAVISQKPSRDICQRGTSLTIQCQVDSQVTMMFWYRQQPGQSLTLIATANQGSEATYESGFVIDKFPISRPNLTFSTLTVSNMSPEDSSIYLCSVDGPDRRYGYTFGSGTRLTVV.

V and J are TRBV18 and TRBJ2-1; 8 bases map to TRBD2. The CDR3 has 15 amino acids. Germline V gene lookup returns CDR1 KGHSH and CDR2 LQKENI. J lost 4 bases, V lost 2 bases, and 4 bases had no gene match. For the CDR3, the DNA is TGTGCCAGCTCACCAGGTAGCGGGATTTACAATGAGCAGTTCTTC. It encodes CASSPGSGIYNEQFF.

V usage is TRBV6-4 and J usage is TRBJ2-1, with 9 bases fitting TRBD2. The CDR3 runs to 15 residues. Germline V gives CDR1 MRHNA, CDR2 SNTAGT. With 6 bases clipped from V and 4 bases from J, the junction kept 7 bases outside the gene matches. Here the CDR3 reads CASRTIAGAYNEQFF. Here the CDR3 DNA reads TGTGCCAGCAGGACAATAGCGGGAGCGTACAATGAGCAGTTCTTC.

The CDR3 sequence: CSTSGGSGANVLTF. The CDR3 DNA follows: TGCAGCACCTCAGGGGGGAGCGGGGCCAACGTCCTGACTTTC. V usage is TRBV29-1 and J usage is TRBJ2-6; the D gene is possibly TRBD1 (7 bases). The germline V gene encodes CDR1 SQVTM and CDR2 ANQGSEA. V was cut by 8 bases and J by 4 bases, with 15 bases left in between. The CDR3 runs to 14 residues.

The chain has TRBV5-1 and TRBJ2-1, with D tentatively TRBD2 (6 bases). Trimming removed 0 bases at V and 4 bases at J, with 14 bases between. Germline V lookup: CDR1 SGHRS, CDR2 YFSETQ. The CDR3 contains 16 residues. The DNA for the CDR3 is TGCGCCAGCAGCTTGGTAGCGACTAGTTTTTACAATGAGCAGTTCTTC. It yields the protein CASSLVATSFYNEQFF.

The chain has TRBV25-1 and TRBJ2-5; tentatively, D is TRBD1 (6 bases). V shed 5 bases and J shed 2 bases, with 15 bases lying between them. Looked up from germline, CDR1 is MGHDK and CDR2 is SYGVNS. The CDR3 runs to 15 residues. The CDR3 is CASSLWQGPQETQYF. Here the CDR3 DNA reads TGTGCCAGCAGTCTCTGGCAGGGGCCACAAGAGACCCAGTACTTC.

This clone was seen once. The chain couples TRBV7-8 to TRBJ2-1; no clear D gene. There are 13 residues in the CDR3. Trimming pared 2 bases from V and 6 bases from J, leaving 8 bases between. Germline lookup yields CDR1 SGHVS and CDR2 FQNEAQ. The CDR3 loop reads CASSLSPINEQFF. For the CDR3, the DNA is TGTGCCAGCAGCTTAAGTCCGATCAATGAGCAGTTCTTC.

The V call is TRBV11-2, the J call TRBJ2-3; weak D call: TRBD1 (7 bases). V was trimmed by 8 bases and J by 0 bases, leaving 15 bases between them. This CDR3 spans 15 amino acids. Germline CDR1 reads SGHAT; CDR2 reads FQNNGV. The CDR3 here is CASAGGGASTDTQYF. The CDR3 DNA sequence: TGTGCCAGCGCCGGAGGGGGCGCGAGCACAGATACGCAGTATTTT.

The V and J genes are TRBV11-2 and TRBJ2-3; D might be TRBD2 (5 bases). From germline, CDR1 is SGHAT and CDR2 FQNNGV. Deletions cut 5 bases from V and 0 bases from J, with 24 bases between. CDR3 length: 19 amino acids. The CDR3 coding sequence is TGTGCCAGCAGCGCTGGCCGGTTGTTAGCGATACATAGCACAGATACGCAGTATTTT. Protein: CASSAGRLLAIHSTDTQYF.

CDR3 sequence reads: CASSARRASGSTDTQYF. The CDR3 nucleotides are TGTGCCAGCAGCGCCAGGAGGGCTAGCGGGAGCACAGATACGCAGTATTTT. The V gene is TRBV9, the J gene TRBJ2-3; 8 nucleotides line up with TRBD2. This CDR3 comprises 17 residues. The V segment lost 3 bases and the J segment 0 bases; nucleotides outside the gene matches: 9. CDR1 and CDR2 (germline): SGDLS, YYNGEE.

This clone was seen a single time. The gene calls are TRBV5-1 and TRBJ2-7, with D unclear. CDR3 length: 12 amino acids. Trimming removed 4 bases at V and 3 bases at J, with 8 bases between. CDR1 and CDR2 (germline): SGHRS, YFSETQ. DNA for the CDR3: TGCGCCAGCAGCCTGAACTACTACGAGCAGTACTTC. As protein: CASSLNYYEQYF.

This chain uses TRBV12-5 with TRBJ2-7; 7 positions agree with TRBD2. Trimming removed 0 bases from V and 2 bases from J; junction bases left unmatched: 7. Germline lookup yields CDR1 LGHNT and CDR2 FRNRAP. There are 16 residues in the CDR3. The CDR3 is CASGLVMAGVTYEQYF. Here the CDR3 DNA reads TGTGCTAGTGGTTTGGTAATGGCGGGGGTAACCTACGAGCAGTACTTC.

The chain employs TRBV11-2 and TRBJ1-2, with D uncertain. Germline CDR1 SGHAT, CDR2 FQNNGV. Trimming stripped 1 base from V and 4 bases from J, with 10 bases between. There are 14 residues in the CDR3. This CDR3 reads CASSLARAIYGYTF. For the CDR3, the DNA is TGTGCCAGCAGCTTAGCAAGAGCGATCTATGGCTACACCTTC. Full variable domain (missing parts from reference TRBV11-2 and TRBJ1-2): EAGVAQSPRYKIIEKRQSVAFWCNPISGHATLYWYQQILGQGPKLLIQFQNNGVVDDSQLPKDRFSAERLKGVDSTLKIQPAKLEDSAVYLCASSLARAIYGYTFGSGTRLTVV.

The V and J genes are TRBV5-1 and TRBJ1-1; D is ambiguous. CDR3 length: 14 residues. V shed 0 bases and J shed 3 bases, with 9 bases lying between them. CDR1 is SGHRS, CDR2 YFSETQ, per germline. The CDR3 here is CASSLVFGDTEAFF. The CDR3 DNA sequence: TGCGCCAGCAGCTTGGTTTTTGGCGACACTGAAGCTTTCTTT.